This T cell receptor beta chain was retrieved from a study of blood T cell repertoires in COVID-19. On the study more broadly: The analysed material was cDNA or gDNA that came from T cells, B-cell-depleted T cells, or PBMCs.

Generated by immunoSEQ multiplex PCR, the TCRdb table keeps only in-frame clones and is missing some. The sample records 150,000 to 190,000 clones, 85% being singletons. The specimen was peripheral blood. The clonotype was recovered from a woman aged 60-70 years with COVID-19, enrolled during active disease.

The CDR3 sequence: CSVAGGNYGYTF. CDR3 nucleotides: TGCAGCGTTGCAGGAGGTAACTATGGCTACACCTTC. The chain recombines TRBV29-1 with TRBJ1-2; unclear D gene. This CDR3 spans 12 amino acids. Germline-derived CDR1 and CDR2 are SQVTM and ANQGSEA. The ends were cut back, 4 bases at V and 1 base at J, with 7 bases in the middle. The full variable domain, its missing parts supplied by reference TRBV29-1 and TRBJ1-2, is SAVISQKPSRDICQRGTSLTIQCQVDSQVTMMFWYRQQPGQSLTLIATANQGSEATYESGFVIDKFPISRPNLTFSTLTVSNMSPEDSSIYLCSVAGGNYGYTFGSGTRLTVV.